Detailed here is one TCR beta chain. Deep was the level used in running the assay. This table comes from immunoSEQ multiplex PCR, and its TCRdb copy is limited to in-frame clones, with some not included. The sample holds about 680,000 clones, around four fifths seen once. These data come from a study of shared clonotypes between healthy human individuals. Germline CDR1 is KGHSH and CDR2 is LQKENI. CDR3 length equals 14 residues. V was pared by 3 bases and J by 1 base, with 8 bases between. The donors, healthy adults who were HIV-negative, had experienced no recent acute infections or vaccinations. V and J are TRBV18 and TRBJ2-3; D is uncertain. Material for sequencing was memory CD4+ T cells sorted from blood. This sample's subset: CD45RA-negative fraction. This TCR was sampled from a woman between 25 and 40 years old in good health. The CDR3 DNA reads TGTGCCAGCTCACCGCCGGGCCGCACAGATACGCAGTATTTT. Its translation: CASSPPGRTDTQYF.